This record concerns one TCR beta chain sequence. No antigen is known for it. V lost 5 bases to trimming and J lost 9 bases, with 17 bases between them. CDR3 length equals 14 residues. Per the germline V gene, CDR1 is MDHEN and CDR2 is SYDVKM. The data stem from a study of CD8 T cells in ankylosing spondylitis. Study-level findings and limits: Significant enrichment of disease-linked clones was reportedly seen in matched ankylosing spondylitis synovial fluid. Ankylosing spondylitis blood appeared to carry a characteristic TCR beta motif of roughly eight highly homologous variants. Earlier authors reported some of these motif variants in reactive arthritis synovial fluid and blood.

Construction of TCR beta libraries was performed using quantitative 5'-RACE with molecular barcodes. Via MiXCR, TCRdb re-called the 5' RACE reads, giving one row per CDR3 protein. Among roughly 470,000 distinct CDR3 sequences, 25% to 30% were seen once, and the ten largest hold over 0.8%. The chain recombines TRBV28 with TRBJ2-1; no firm D call. The source material was blood, either unsorted or a sorted T cell fraction (not recorded which). The origin of this receptor is a male donor with ankylosing spondylitis. As DNA, the CDR3 is TGTGCCAGCAGTCCCTTAGGTAATTCTGGTGAGCAGTTCTTC. Residues: CASSPLGNSGEQFF. The full variable domain, rest sourced from reference TRBV28 and TRBJ2-1, is DVKVTQSSRYLVKRTGEKVFLECVQDMDHENMFWYRQDPGLGLRLIYFSYDVKMKEKGDIPEGYSVSREKKERFSLILESASTNQTSMYLCASSPLGNSGEQFFGPGTRLTVL.